This TCR beta chain was obtained from a study of T cell responses to AZD1222 COVID-19 vaccine. Only in-frame clones appear in the TCRdb table, and some are missing; sequencing was by immunoSEQ multiplex PCR. Of 180,000 or so clones in the sample, roughly 91% were seen once. The CDR3 totals 15 residues. Germline-derived CDR1 and CDR2 are SGDLS and YYNGEE. V lost 1 base to trimming and J lost 4 bases; unmatched junction nucleotides: 4. This TCR was sampled from an adult in good health. The chain links TRBV9 to TRBJ2-2; 7 nucleotides match TRBD2. The specimen was peripheral blood, collected on day 0 of AZD1222 vaccination. The CDR3 loop is CASSVQSGVTGELFF. CDR3 DNA sequence: TGTGCCAGCAGCGTACAAAGCGGGGTCACCGGGGAGCTGTTTTTT.